The 19 T cell receptor beta chains given below trace back to one sample, sequenced in a study of shared clonotypes between healthy human individuals (dated by TCRdb to 2018 to 2021). Library prep was done by the immunoSEQ multiplex PCR assay. The table was pulled from immuneACCESS by TCRdb, which kept in-frame rearrangements only. Such tables lose some clones; where checked, under half of the loss comes from unresolved V genes, and the rest has no known cause. In this sample the table shows 400,000 to 500,000 clones, about 80% of which occur a single time. Around 12% of the sample is held by the ten biggest clonotypes. The source material was PBMCs. The receptors shown here come from a woman aged 40-49 years in good health. Some clones in this sample may be carry-over from other donors' samples.

J is TRBJ2-1 and V is TRBV5-1; 9 bases fit TRBD2. The CDR3 runs 14 residues. Germline V gene sequence: CDR1 SGHRS, CDR2 YFSETQ. V was clipped by 7 bases and J by 2 bases; unmatched bases: 4. The CDR3 nucleotides are TGCGCCAGCGCCCCTAGCGGGACCTACAATGAGCAGTTCTTC. This sequence encodes CASAPSGTYNEQFF.

V and J are TRBV20-1 and TRBJ2-1; possibly TRBD1 for D (5 bases). There are 11 residues in the CDR3. Germline-derived CDR1 and CDR2 are DFQATT and SNEGSKA (reference sequence). The V end lost 6 bases, the J end lost 9 bases, and 12 bases lay between the germline ends. CDR3 in amino acids: CSAGPQGEQFF. Written as DNA, the CDR3 is TGCAGTGCGGGCCCCCAGGGTGAGCAGTTCTTC.

The V gene is TRBV5-1, the J gene TRBJ1-2; tentative D call: TRBD1 (6 bases). Germline V gives CDR1 SGHRS, CDR2 YFSETQ. The CDR3 consists of 13 residues. V dropped 1 base and J dropped 6 bases, with 10 bases sitting between them. Here the CDR3 reads CASSLSGADGYTF. CDR3 coding DNA: TGCGCCAGCAGCTTGTCGGGGGCCGATGGCTACACCTTC.

The chain couples TRBV28 to TRBJ1-1; TRBD1 agrees at 8 bases. The germline CDR1 and CDR2 sequences are MDHEN and SYDVKM. With 0 bases clipped from V and 3 bases from J, the junction kept 0 bases outside the gene matches. The CDR3 covers 14 residues. This CDR3 is CASSLWDRDTEAFF. CDR3 DNA: TGTGCCAGCAGTTTATGGGACAGGGACACTGAAGCTTTCTTT.

The chain couples TRBV7-9 to TRBJ1-1; D is uncertain. This CDR3 has 14 amino acids. V was shortened by 0 bases and J by 1 base, with 6 bases between the two germline ends. Per germline, CDR1 SEHNR and CDR2 FQNEAQ (reference sequence). CDR3 region: CASSLANRNTEAFF. The DNA of the CDR3 is TGTGCCAGCAGCTTAGCGAACAGGAACACTGAAGCTTTCTTT. Combining the CDR3 with reference TRBV7-9 and TRBJ1-1 gives the whole variable domain DTGVSQNPRHKITKRGQNVTFRCDPISEHNRLYWYRQTLGQGPEFLTYFQNEAQLEKSRLLSDRFSAERPKGSFSTLEIQRTEQGDSAMYLCASSLANRNTEAFFGQGTRLTVV.

V gene TRBV27 combines with J gene TRBJ1-3; perhaps TRBD1 as D (5 bases). The V and J ends lost 8 bases and 4 bases respectively, with 9 bases between them. The germline V gene encodes CDR1 MNHEY and CDR2 SMNVEV (reference sequence). The CDR3 consists of 12 residues. The DNA of the CDR3 is TGTGCCAGCCTGGGGCGAGGAAACACCATATATTTT. Its translation: CASLGRGNTIYF.

This rearrangement joins TRBV30 to TRBJ1-4, with TRBD1 as a possible D gene (6 bases). Germline assignment: CDR1 GTSNPN and CDR2 SVGIG (reference sequence). V was pared by 0 bases and J by 15 bases, with 14 bases between. This CDR3 region has 12 residues. The CDR3 spells CAWSVQGGRMFF. In DNA form, the CDR3 reads TGTGCCTGGAGTGTACAGGGAGGAAGGATGTTTTTT.

The gene calls are TRBV7-2 and TRBJ2-3; D not resolved. The CDR3 length is 15 residues. V gave up 4 bases and J gave up 2 bases, with 13 bases separating them. The germline V gene has CDR1 SGHTA and CDR2 FQGNSA. CDR3 region: CASSSVATYTDTQYF. In nucleotides, the CDR3 is TGTGCCAGCAGCTCTGTGGCTACCTACACAGATACGCAGTATTTT.

In this sample, this clone turned up once. The genes are TRBV14 and TRBJ1-4, with 8 bases aligning to TRBD1. The V and J ends lost 1 base and 8 bases, in that order; junction bases with no gene match: 9. This CDR3 spans 16 amino acids. In germline, CDR1 is SGHDN, CDR2 FVKESK. CDR3 DNA sequence: TGTGCCAGCAGCCAAGGCGCCGACAGGGGAGGGGAAAAACTGTTTTTT. Protein product: CASSQGADRGGEKLFF.

In the case of this clone: The junction departs from the called germline gene at one end, perhaps through a read error. The chain links TRBV19 to TRBJ2-1; D not certain. The CDR3 totals 14 residues. Germline CDR1 is LNHDA and CDR2 is SQIVND (reference sequence). CDR3 sequence (DNA): TGTGCCAGTAGGATAGGCCTGGGAAACAATGAGCAGTTCTTC. This translates into CASRIGLGNNEQFF.

The chain employs TRBV28 and TRBJ2-7; D is unresolved. V lost 7 bases, J lost 3 bases, and 7 bases lay in between. The CDR3 totals 11 residues. From germline, CDR1 is MDHEN and CDR2 SYDVKM. The CDR3: CASNDLYEQYF. DNA of the CDR3: TGTGCCAGCAATGACCTCTACGAGCAGTACTTC.

This clone showed up just a few times. The same CDR3 also results from other DNA sequences found in this sample. This chain joins TRBV5-1 and TRBJ2-3; 10 bases are shared with TRBD2. V was clipped by 0 bases and J by 6 bases; unmatched bases: 4. CDR3 length: 15 amino acids. The germline V gene encodes CDR1 SGHRS and CDR2 YFSETQ. The CDR3, as DNA: TGCGCCAGCAGCTTGGAAGCGGGAGGGCCGGATACGCAGTATTTT. Encoded protein: CASSLEAGGPDTQYF.

This clone has a handful of counts. The genes are TRBV7-8 and TRBJ2-7, with 9 bases fitting TRBD2. The CDR3 loop spans 14 amino acids. V shed 3 bases, J shed 4 bases, and the junction held 4 bases outside the gene matches. The germline gives CDR1 SGHVS, CDR2 FQNEAQ. For the CDR3, the DNA is TGTGCCAGCAGCTTTGGGACTAGCAGATACGAGCAGTACTTC. It is translated as CASSFGTSRYEQYF.

The chain links TRBV7-2 to TRBJ2-2; TRBD1 matches at 9 bases. The CDR3 is 17 amino acids. The J segment lost 3 bases and the V segment lost 5 bases, leaving 10 bases of the junction unmatched. Germline V gene lookup returns CDR1 SGHTA and CDR2 FQGNSA. CDR3: CASSPRDRAVYTGELFF. The CDR3 DNA follows: TGTGCCAGCAGCCCCCGGGACAGGGCGGTTTACACCGGGGAGCTGTTTTTT.

This clone has more than one count but fewer than ten. The rearrangement uses TRBV5-1 and TRBJ2-1, with 9 bases fitting TRBD2. Germline CDR1 SGHRS, CDR2 YFSETQ. The CDR3 consists of 11 residues. Trimming at V came to 6 bases and at J to 9 bases, leaving 1 base not matched to a gene. The CDR3 protein is CASTSGIEQFF. The CDR3 nucleotides are TGCGCCAGCACTAGCGGGATTGAGCAGTTCTTC.

This clone showed up many times. Distinct nucleotide sequences in the sample also encode this CDR3. V gene TRBV19 combines with J gene TRBJ2-7, with 11 bases aligning to TRBD2. Germline CDR1 and CDR2: LNHDA and SQIVND (reference sequence). The ends lost 4 bases at V and 6 bases at J; junction bases unmatched: 5. CDR3 length: 14 amino acids. CDR3 region: CASSTPGLAAEQYF. The CDR3 DNA reads as TGTGCCAGTAGTACGCCGGGACTAGCGGCCGAGCAGTACTTC.

This clone has more than one count but fewer than ten. The V gene is TRBV30, the J gene TRBJ1-1; D might be TRBD1 (6 bases). Germline CDR1 GTSNPN, CDR2 SVGIG (reference sequence). Trimming removed 6 bases from V and 6 bases from J, with 14 bases in between. The CDR3 sequence is 12 residues long. CDR3 coding DNA: TGTGCCTGCTGGAACAGGGCGCCTGAAGCTTTCTTT. Residues: CACWNRAPEAFF.

V usage is TRBV18 and J usage is TRBJ2-7; TRBD1 agrees at 8 bases. Trimming cost V 3 bases and J 5 bases; bases outside gene matches: 9. CDR1 and CDR2 (germline): KGHSH, LQKENI. The CDR3 contains 15 residues. CDR3 sequence (DNA): TGTGCCAGCTCACCGGACAGGGATGGGAACCACGAGCAGTACTTC. It is translated as CASSPDRDGNHEQYF.

This clone appeared a single time. The chain recombines TRBV7-3 with TRBJ2-2, with a possible D match to TRBD1 (5 bases). V was clipped by 0 bases and J by 5 bases, with 13 bases between them. This CDR3 comprises 16 residues. Germline values: CDR1 SGHTA, CDR2 FQGTGA. The CDR3 reads CASSLTAGIQTGELFF. The CDR3 DNA sequence: TGTGCCAGCAGCTTAACGGCAGGGATTCAAACCGGGGAGCTGTTTTTT.